These 14 T cell receptor beta chains were all obtained from the same sample, sequenced in a study of T cells after yellow fever vaccination (dated by TCRdb to the late 2010s). The treatment or condition tag for this specimen amounts to: live attenuated yellow fever vaccine strain. Libraries were constructed by 5' RACE. The sample was run on an Illumina HiSeq 2500. The raw public data were reprocessed by TCRdb itself: fastp quality trimming at Q25, MiXCR clonotype calling, in-frame beta chains only. CDR3 protein duplicates are merged, each entry listing the most common genes and DNA. Counted in this sample were around 180,000 distinct CDR3 sequences; about 6% of them appeared once. The biggest ten clones account for less than 3.5% of the sample. The source material was CD4+ T cells sorted from PBMCs, sampled on the day of the first yellow fever vaccination. These receptors all come from a man between 18 and 35 years old who received the YFV17D yellow fever vaccine.

The chain links TRBV4-3 to TRBJ2-1, with D unresolved. V was cut by 0 bases and J by 9 bases, with 15 bases left in between. This CDR3 is built from 15 residues. CDR1 and CDR2 (germline): LGHNA, YSLEER. The CDR3 is CASSQENRLGAEQFF. The DNA for the CDR3 is TGCGCCAGCAGCCAAGAAAATAGACTCGGCGCTGAGCAGTTCTTC.

The chain is built from TRBV2 and TRBJ2-1, with 8 bases aligning to TRBD2. This CDR3 contains 14 residues. V trimming: 8 bases; J trimming: 10 bases; junction bases outside the gene matches: 13. Germline-derived CDR1 and CDR2 are SNHLY and FYNNEI. CDR3 sequence: CASARGTRITEQFF. In DNA, the CDR3 is TGTGCCAGCGCGCGGGGGACTAGGATAACCGAGCAGTTCTTC.

This clonotype has a count of ten or more. This chain uses TRBV15 with TRBJ2-3; perhaps TRBD2 as D (5 bases). CDR1 LNHNV and CDR2 YYDKDF come from the germline V gene (reference sequence). The CDR3 runs to 20 residues. V gave up 1 base and J gave up 0 bases, with 23 bases separating them. Here the CDR3 reads CATSRGLSSTSSFSTDTQYF. The CDR3 nucleotides are TGTGCCACCAGCAGAGGGTTATCGAGTACTAGTTCCTTTAGCACAGATACGCAGTATTTT.

The V gene is TRBV19, the J gene TRBJ1-5, with 8 nucleotides matching TRBD1. V shed 5 bases, J shed 1 base, and the junction held 7 bases outside the gene matches. The germline V gene encodes CDR1 LNHDA and CDR2 SQIVND (reference sequence). The CDR3 has 16 residues. This CDR3 is CASSPRQGLSNQPQHF. DNA for the CDR3: TGTGCCAGTAGTCCGCGACAGGGGCTGAGCAATCAGCCCCAGCATTTT.

This chain connects TRBV7-9 to TRBJ1-2, with D maybe TRBD1 (6 bases). Per the germline V gene, CDR1 is SEHNR and CDR2 is FQNEAQ (reference sequence). The CDR3 runs 16 residues. Trimming pared 4 bases from V and 4 bases from J, leaving 19 bases between. The CDR3 DNA reads TGTGCCAGCAGCTCTTCGTCAGGGGACGGCGGCTATGGCTACACCTTC. Amino acid sequence: CASSSSSGDGGYGYTF.

The chain has TRBV12-3 or TRBV12-4 and TRBJ1-5; TRBD1 is a possible D gene (5 bases). The CDR3 covers 19 residues. The ends were cut back, 8 bases at V and 3 bases at J, with 29 bases in the middle. Written as DNA, the CDR3 is TGTGCCAGCTCCCTGTCCGCCACGGGTTCGGGGGGGATCAATCAGCCCCAGCATTTT. Translation gives CASSLSATGSGGINQPQHF.

This clonotype came up many times. The chain is built from TRBV4-1 and TRBJ2-5; D is possibly TRBD1 (6 bases). V lost 3 bases and J lost 4, with 9 bases in between. This CDR3 spans 13 amino acids. Germline CDR1 MGHRA, CDR2 YSYEKL. The CDR3 DNA is TGCGCCAGCAGCCAGGGGGCTCGAGAGACCCAGTACTTC. It is translated as CASSQGARETQYF.

V gene TRBV15 combines with J gene TRBJ2-1, with D unresolved. The CDR3 consists of 13 residues. With 1 base removed from V and 7 bases from J, the gap between germline ends came to 8 bases. Germline CDR1 is LNHNV and CDR2 is YYDKDF (reference sequence). The CDR3 region has the DNA TGTGCCACCAGCAGAGGCGATGGGAATGAGCAGTTCTTC. Translated: CATSRGDGNEQFF.

A few counts support this clonotype. The chain combines TRBV20-1 with TRBJ1-5; D possibly corresponds to TRBD1 (6 bases). The length of the CDR3 is 12 residues. Germline V gene lookup returns CDR1 DFQATT and CDR2 SNEGSKA (reference sequence). V was pared by 0 bases and J by 7 bases, with 7 bases between. CDR3: CSAREGAQPQHF. The DNA of the CDR3 is TGCAGTGCTAGAGAGGGGGCCCAGCCCCAGCATTTT.

The chain has TRBV19 and TRBJ2-3, with TRBD2 matching over 7 bases. Trimming cost V 5 bases and J 4 bases; bases outside gene matches: 9. From germline, CDR1 is LNHDA and CDR2 SQIVND (reference sequence). This CDR3 contains 15 residues. CDR3 bases: TGTGCCAGTAGTTTCCTCGGCGGGGGTGCAGATACGCAGTATTTT. Its translation is CASSFLGGGADTQYF.

A few counts support this clonotype. This rearrangement joins TRBV20-1 to TRBJ1-6, with D unclear. V was pared by 2 bases and J by 6 bases, with 17 bases between. CDR3 length: 16 amino acids. Germline V CDR1 and CDR2: DFQATT, SNEGSKA (reference sequence). Here the CDR3 DNA reads TGCAGTGCTAGACCTGCTGGTGGCACGACTAATTCACCCCTCCACTTT. The encoded protein is CSARPAGGTTNSPLHF.

This clonotype was observed at least ten times. The V call is TRBV28, the J call TRBJ2-7, with no clear D. V lost 3 bases and J lost 6, with 12 bases in between. Germline CDR1 is MDHEN and CDR2 is SYDVKM. CDR3 size: 13 residues. CDR3 DNA sequence: TGTGCCAGCAGTTTGGTCCAAGGCCCCGAGCAGTACGTC. Translation gives CASSLVQGPEQYV.

The table lists this clonotype with many counts. The chain carries TRBV6-5 and TRBJ2-2, with 8 bases matching TRBD2. V lost 3 bases to trimming and J lost 6 bases; unmatched junction nucleotides: 9. This CDR3 region has 16 residues. Per germline, CDR1 MNHEY and CDR2 SVGAGI. The CDR3 bases are TGTGCCAGCAGTTATACTGGACTAGCTATTCCCGGGGAGCTGTTTTTT. Residues: CASSYTGLAIPGELFF.

This clonotype was counted ten times or more. The chain employs TRBV4-3 and TRBJ2-7, with 13 nucleotides matching TRBD2. The CDR3 has 13 amino acids. Germline values: CDR1 LGHNA, CDR2 YSLEER. V was clipped by 3 bases and J by 7 bases; unmatched bases: 0. In DNA, the CDR3 is TGCGCCAGCAGCCAGGGACTAGCGGGGGAGCAGTACTTC. Amino acid sequence: CASSQGLAGEQYF.